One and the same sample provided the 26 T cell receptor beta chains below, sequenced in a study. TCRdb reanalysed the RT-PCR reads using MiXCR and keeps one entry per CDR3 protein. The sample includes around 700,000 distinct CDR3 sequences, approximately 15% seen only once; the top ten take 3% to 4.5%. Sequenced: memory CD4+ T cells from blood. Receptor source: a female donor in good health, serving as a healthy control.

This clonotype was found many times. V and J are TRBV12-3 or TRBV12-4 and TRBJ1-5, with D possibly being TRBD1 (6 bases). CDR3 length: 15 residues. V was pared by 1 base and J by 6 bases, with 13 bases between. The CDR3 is CASSLGGAQAQPQHF. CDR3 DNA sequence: TGTGCCAGCAGTTTAGGGGGGGCGCAGGCTCAGCCCCAGCATTTT.

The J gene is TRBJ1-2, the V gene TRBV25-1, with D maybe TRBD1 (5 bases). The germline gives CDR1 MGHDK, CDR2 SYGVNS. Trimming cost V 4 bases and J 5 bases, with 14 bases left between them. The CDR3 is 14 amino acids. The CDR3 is CASSAGTGSYGYTF. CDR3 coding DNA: TGTGCCAGCAGTGCCGGAACAGGCTCGTATGGCTACACCTTC.

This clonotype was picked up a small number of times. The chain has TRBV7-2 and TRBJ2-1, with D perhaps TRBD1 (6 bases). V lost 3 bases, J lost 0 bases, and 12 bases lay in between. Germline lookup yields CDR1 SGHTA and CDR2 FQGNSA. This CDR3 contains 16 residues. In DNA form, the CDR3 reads TGTGCCAGCAGCTTCTACAGGGTCCCCTCCTACAATGAGCAGTTCTTC. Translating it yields CASSFYRVPSYNEQFF.

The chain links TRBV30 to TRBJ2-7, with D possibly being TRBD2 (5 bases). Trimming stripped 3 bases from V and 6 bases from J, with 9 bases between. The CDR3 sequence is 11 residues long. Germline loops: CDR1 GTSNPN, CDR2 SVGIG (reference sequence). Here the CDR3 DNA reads TGTGCCTGGAGGGACTCACCCGAGCAGTACTTC. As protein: CAWRDSPEQYF.

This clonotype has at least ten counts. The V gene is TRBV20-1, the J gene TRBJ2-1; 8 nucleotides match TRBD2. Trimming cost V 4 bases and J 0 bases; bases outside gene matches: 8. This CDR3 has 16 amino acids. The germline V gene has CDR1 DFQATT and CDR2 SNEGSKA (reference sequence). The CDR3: CSANRGGRSSYNEQFF. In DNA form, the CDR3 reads TGCAGTGCTAACCGGGGGGGGAGAAGCTCCTACAATGAGCAGTTCTTC.

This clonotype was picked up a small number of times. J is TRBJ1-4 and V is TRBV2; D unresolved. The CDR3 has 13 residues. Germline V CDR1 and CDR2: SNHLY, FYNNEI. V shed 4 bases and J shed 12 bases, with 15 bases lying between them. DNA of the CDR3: TGTGCCAGCAGTGTACGGGGTGGCCTGGAACTGTTTTTT. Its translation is CASSVRGGLELFF.

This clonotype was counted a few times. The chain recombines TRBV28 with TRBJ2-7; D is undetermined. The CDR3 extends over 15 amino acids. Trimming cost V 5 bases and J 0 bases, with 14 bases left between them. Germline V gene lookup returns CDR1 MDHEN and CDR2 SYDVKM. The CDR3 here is CASSGSKPYSYEQYF. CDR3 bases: TGTGCCAGCAGTGGATCGAAACCATACTCCTACGAGCAGTACTTC. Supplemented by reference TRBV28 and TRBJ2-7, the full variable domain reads DVKVTQSSRYLVKRTGEKVFLECVQDMDHENMFWYRQDPGLGLRLIYFSYDVKMKEKGDIPEGYSVSREKKERFSLILESASTNQTSMYLCASSGSKPYSYEQYFGPGTRLTVT.

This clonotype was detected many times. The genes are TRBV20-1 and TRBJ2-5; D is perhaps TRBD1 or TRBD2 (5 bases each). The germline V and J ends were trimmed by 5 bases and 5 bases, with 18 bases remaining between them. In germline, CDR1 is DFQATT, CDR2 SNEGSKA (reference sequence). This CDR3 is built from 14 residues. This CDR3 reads CSAVSSPREETQYF. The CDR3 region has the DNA TGCAGTGCTGTTTCGTCTCCCAGGGAGGAGACCCAGTACTTC.

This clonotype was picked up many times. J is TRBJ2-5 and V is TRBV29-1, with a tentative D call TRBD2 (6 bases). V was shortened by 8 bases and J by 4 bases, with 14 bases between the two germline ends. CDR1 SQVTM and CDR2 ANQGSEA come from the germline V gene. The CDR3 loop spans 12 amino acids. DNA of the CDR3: TGCAGCACCGCGGAGGGTGGAGAGACCCAGTACTTC. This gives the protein CSTAEGGETQYF.

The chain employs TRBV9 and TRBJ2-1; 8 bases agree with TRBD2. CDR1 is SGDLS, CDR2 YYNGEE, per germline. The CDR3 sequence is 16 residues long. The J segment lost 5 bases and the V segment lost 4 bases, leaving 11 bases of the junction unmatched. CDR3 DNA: TGTGCCAGCAGCCCCCGGGGTAGCGGGGAAAACAATGAGCAGTTCTTC. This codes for CASSPRGSGENNEQFF.

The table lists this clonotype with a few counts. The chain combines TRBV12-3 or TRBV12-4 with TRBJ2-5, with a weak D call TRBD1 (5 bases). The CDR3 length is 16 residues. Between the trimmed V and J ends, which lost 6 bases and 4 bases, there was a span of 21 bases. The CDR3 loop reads CASSPARQSRGETQYF. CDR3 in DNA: TGTGCCAGCAGCCCAGCACGGCAGTCAAGGGGAGAGACCCAGTACTTC.

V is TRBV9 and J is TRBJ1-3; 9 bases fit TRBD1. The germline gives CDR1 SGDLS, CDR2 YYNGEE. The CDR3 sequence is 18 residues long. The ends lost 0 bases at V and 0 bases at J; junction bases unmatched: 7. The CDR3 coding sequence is TGTGCCAGCAGCGTAGAAGGGACAGGGACCTTCTCTGGAAACACCATATATTTT. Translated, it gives CASSVEGTGTFSGNTIYF. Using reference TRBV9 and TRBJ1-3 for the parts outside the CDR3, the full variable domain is DSGVTQTPKHLITATGQRVTLRCSPRSGDLSVYWYQQSLDQGLQFLIQYYNGEERAKGNILERFSAQQFPDLHSELNLSSLELGDSALYFCASSVEGTGTFSGNTIYFGEGSWLTVV.

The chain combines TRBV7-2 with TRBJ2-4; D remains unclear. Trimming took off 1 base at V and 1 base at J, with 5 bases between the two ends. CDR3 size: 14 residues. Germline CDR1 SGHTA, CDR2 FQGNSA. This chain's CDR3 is CASSLVRAKNIQYF. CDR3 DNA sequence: TGTGCCAGCAGCTTAGTACGGGCCAAAAACATTCAGTACTTC.

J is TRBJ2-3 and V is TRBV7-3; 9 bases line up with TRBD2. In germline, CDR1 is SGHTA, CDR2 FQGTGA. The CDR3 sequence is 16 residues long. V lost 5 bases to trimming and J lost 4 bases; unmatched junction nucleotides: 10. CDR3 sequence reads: CASSPNSGRPADTQYF. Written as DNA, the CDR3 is TGTGCCAGCAGCCCCAACAGCGGGAGGCCGGCAGATACGCAGTATTTT.

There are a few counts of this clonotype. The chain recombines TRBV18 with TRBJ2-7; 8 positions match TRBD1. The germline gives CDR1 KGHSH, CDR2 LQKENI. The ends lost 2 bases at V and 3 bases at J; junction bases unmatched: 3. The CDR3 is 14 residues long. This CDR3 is CASSPTGQVYEQYF. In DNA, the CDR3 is TGTGCCAGCTCACCAACGGGACAGGTCTACGAGCAGTACTTC. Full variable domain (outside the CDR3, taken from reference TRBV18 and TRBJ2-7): NAGVMQNPRHLVRRRGQEARLRCSPMKGHSHVYWYRQLPEEGLKFMVYLQKENIIDESGMPKERFSAEFPKEGPSILRIQQVVRGDSAAYFCASSPTGQVYEQYFGPGTRLTVT.

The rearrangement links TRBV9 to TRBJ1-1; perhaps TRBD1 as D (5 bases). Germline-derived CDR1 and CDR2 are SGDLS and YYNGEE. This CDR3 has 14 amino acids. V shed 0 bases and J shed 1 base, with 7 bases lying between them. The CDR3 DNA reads TGTGCCAGCAGCGTAGGGGGACGGAACACTGAAGCTTTCTTT. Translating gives CASSVGGRNTEAFF.

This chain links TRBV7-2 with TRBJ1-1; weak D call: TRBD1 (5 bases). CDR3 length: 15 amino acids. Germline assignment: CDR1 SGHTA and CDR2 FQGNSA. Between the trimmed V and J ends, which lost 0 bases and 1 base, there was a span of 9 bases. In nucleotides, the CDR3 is TGTGCCAGCAGCTTAGCGGGGCGGGCGAACACTGAAGCTTTCTTT. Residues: CASSLAGRANTEAFF. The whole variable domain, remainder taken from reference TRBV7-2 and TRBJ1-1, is GAGVSQSPSNKVTEKGKDVELRCDPISGHTALYWYRQSLGQGLEFLIYFQGNSAPDKSGLPSDRFSAERTGGSVSTLTIQRTQQEDSAVYLCASSLAGRANTEAFFGQGTRLTVV.

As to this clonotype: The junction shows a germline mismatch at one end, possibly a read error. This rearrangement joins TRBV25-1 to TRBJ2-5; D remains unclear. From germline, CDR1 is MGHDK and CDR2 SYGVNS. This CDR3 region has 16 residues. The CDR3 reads CPSSEYKGWVGETQYF. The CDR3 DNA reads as TGTCCCAGCAGTGAATATAAAGGATGGGTAGGGGAGACCCAGTACTTC.

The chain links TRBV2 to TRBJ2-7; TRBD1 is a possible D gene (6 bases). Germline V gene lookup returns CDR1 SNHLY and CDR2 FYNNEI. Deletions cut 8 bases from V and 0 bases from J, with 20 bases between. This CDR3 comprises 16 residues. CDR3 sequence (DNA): TGTGCCAGCCTTTTAAACAGGGAAATCGTCTCCTACGAGCAGTACTTC. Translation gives CASLLNREIVSYEQYF. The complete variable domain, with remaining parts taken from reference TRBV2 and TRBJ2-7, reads EPEVTQTPSHQVTQMGQEVILRCVPISNHLYFYWYRQILGQKVEFLVSFYNNEISEKSEIFDDQFSVERPDGSNFTLKIRSTKLEDSAMYFCASLLNREIVSYEQYFGPGTRLTVT.

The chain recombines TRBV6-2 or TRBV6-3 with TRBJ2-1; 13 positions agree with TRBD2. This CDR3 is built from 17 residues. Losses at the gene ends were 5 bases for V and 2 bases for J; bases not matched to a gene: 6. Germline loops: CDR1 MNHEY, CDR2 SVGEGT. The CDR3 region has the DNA TGTGCCAGCAGTAGATTACTAGCGGGAGGGCCCTACAATGAGCAGTTCTTC. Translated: CASSRLLAGGPYNEQFF.

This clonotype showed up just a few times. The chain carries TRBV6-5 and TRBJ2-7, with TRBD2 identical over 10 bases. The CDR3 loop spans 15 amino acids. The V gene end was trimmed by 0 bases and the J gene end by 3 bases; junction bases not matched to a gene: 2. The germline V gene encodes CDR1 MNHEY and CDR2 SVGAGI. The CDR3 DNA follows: TGTGCCAGCAGTTACTCGCTAGCGGGAGACTACGAGCAGTACTTC. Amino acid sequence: CASSYSLAGDYEQYF.

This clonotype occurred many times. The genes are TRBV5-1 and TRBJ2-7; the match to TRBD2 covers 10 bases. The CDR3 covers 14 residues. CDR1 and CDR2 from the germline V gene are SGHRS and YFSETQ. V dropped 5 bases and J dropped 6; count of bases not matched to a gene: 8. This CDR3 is CASSSLAGVSEQYF. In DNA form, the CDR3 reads TGCGCCAGCAGTTCTCTAGCGGGAGTTAGCGAGCAGTACTTC.

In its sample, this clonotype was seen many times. The CDR3 loop reads CSVEDGRKNEQFF. In nucleotides, the CDR3 is TGCAGCGTTGAAGATGGCAGGAAAAATGAGCAGTTCTTC. The chain is built from TRBV29-1 and TRBJ2-1; D is uncertain. Germline CDR1 is SQVTM and CDR2 is ANQGSEA. CDR3 length: 13 residues. V was clipped by 0 bases and J by 7 bases, with 10 bases between them.

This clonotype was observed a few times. The CDR3 DNA follows: TGTGCCAGCTCACCACTAGTCGACTCCGGGGAGCTGTTTTTT. It yields the protein CASSPLVDSGELFF. J is TRBJ2-2 and V is TRBV18, with D unclear. The V and J ends lost 1 base and 6 bases respectively, with 9 bases between them. Germline V gene sequence: CDR1 KGHSH, CDR2 LQKENI. This CDR3 has 14 amino acids.

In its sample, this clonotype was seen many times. CDR3 nucleotide sequence: TGCGCCAGCAGCTTGAGTGGGGGCGCGAACACTGAAGCTTTCTTT. Translating gives CASSLSGGANTEAFF. V and J are TRBV5-1 and TRBJ1-1, with D perhaps TRBD1 (6 bases). This CDR3 has 15 amino acids. The germline V gene encodes CDR1 SGHRS and CDR2 YFSETQ. Trimming cost V 1 base and J 1 base, with 11 bases left between them.

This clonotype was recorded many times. The DNA for the CDR3 is TGTGCCAGCAAAGAGGAGCCGAGAACCTACGAGCAGTACTTC. As protein: CASKEEPRTYEQYF. The gene calls are TRBV6-1 and TRBJ2-7, with no clear D. The CDR3 has 14 amino acids. V lost 7 bases and J lost 2, with 15 bases in between. The germline gives CDR1 MNHNS, CDR2 SASEGT.